One sample yielded the 12 T cell receptor beta chains listed below, sequenced in a study of molecular identifiers for immune sequencing clone quantification. TCRdb reprocessed the PCR reads via MiXCR and lists one record per CDR3 protein. The data hold around 480,000 distinct CDR3 sequences, with 25% observed a single time. What was sequenced was naive CD8+ T cells from blood, with Jurkat cell RNA spiked in. Subset meaning: FACS-sorted CD8+CD4-CCR7+CD45RA+ naive T cells. The receptors here all came from a human donor in good health. Some libraries in this study had Jurkat cell RNA spiked in.

The CDR3 sequence: CASSFRGRTNTEAFF. The DNA for the CDR3 is TGTGCCAGCAGTTTTAGGGGAAGGACGAACACTGAAGCTTTCTTT. The chain is built from TRBV28 and TRBJ1-1; weak D call: TRBD1 (5 bases). CDR1 MDHEN and CDR2 SYDVKM come from the germline V gene. V was clipped by 3 bases and J by 1 base, with 12 bases between them. This CDR3 spans 15 amino acids.

This clonotype was picked up a small number of times. The chain combines TRBV21-1 with TRBJ2-2. TRBV21-1 represents a pseudogene. The CDR3 spans 15 residues. The CDR3 DNA is TGTGCCAGCAGCCAAGCGGTGTCGAACACCGGGGAGCTGTTTTTT. Translation: CASSQAVSNTGELFF.

This clonotype was counted at least ten times. The chain recombines TRBV30 with TRBJ2-7; no definite D call. The CDR3 covers 13 residues. Trimming left V 4 bases short and J 4 bases short, with 14 bases between. Germline V gene sequence: CDR1 GTSNPN, CDR2 SVGIG (reference sequence). CDR3 coding DNA: TGTGCCTGGACAAGTGGGGATAGGTACGAGCAGTACTTC. This codes for CAWTSGDRYEQYF. The full variable domain, its missing parts supplied by reference TRBV30 and TRBJ2-7, is SQTIHQWPATLVQPVGSPLSLECTVEGTSNPNLYWYRQAAGRGLQLLFYSVGIGQISSEVPQNLSASRPQDRQFILSSKKLLLSDSGFYLCAWTSGDRYEQYFGPGTRLTVT.

The chain has TRBV20-1 and TRBJ2-7; the match to TRBD2 covers 13 bases. Unmatched junction bases numbered 5, after V lost 5 bases and J lost 1 base. The germline gives CDR1 DFQATT, CDR2 SNEGSKA (reference sequence). The length of the CDR3 is 15 residues. In DNA form, the CDR3 reads TGCAGTGCTCGGACTAGCGGGGGCCTTTCCTACGAGCAGTACTTC. Translation: CSARTSGGLSYEQYF.

The genes are TRBV11-2 and TRBJ2-1, with 9 bases matching TRBD2. V was clipped by 5 bases and J by 0 bases; unmatched bases: 20. Germline V lookup: CDR1 SGHAT, CDR2 FQNNGV. This CDR3 has 21 amino acids. CDR3 coding DNA: TGTGCCAGCAGCACCCCCTCATTAGCGGGAGAGAGGTTATTCTCCTACAATGAGCAGTTCTTC. It specifies CASSTPSLAGERLFSYNEQFF.

There are many counts of this clonotype. The CDR3 nucleotides read TGTGCTAGTGGTTTGGTATACGGCAGGAACCACGAGCAGTACTTC. Translation: CASGLVYGRNHEQYF. The chain links TRBV12-5 to TRBJ2-7, with D hard to call. The CDR3 has 15 residues. Trimming took 0 bases from V and 5 from J, leaving 14 bases between them. Germline V gene sequence: CDR1 LGHNT, CDR2 FRNRAP.

The chain has TRBV7-9 and TRBJ2-7; D is ambiguous. The CDR3 is made up of 15 amino acids. Per the germline V gene, CDR1 is SEHNR and CDR2 is FQNEAQ (reference sequence). V was clipped by 4 bases and J by 2 bases, with 15 bases between them. The CDR3 loop reads CASSSGPDGTYEQYF. DNA of the CDR3: TGTGCCAGCAGCTCGGGCCCGGACGGAACCTACGAGCAGTACTTC.

Comment on this clonotype: This may stem from a read error, because a much larger clone lies one nucleotide away. The chain carries TRBV20-1 and TRBJ2-1, with TRBD2 matching 11 bases. The CDR3 length is 15 residues. The germline V gene has CDR1 DFQATT and CDR2 SNEGSKA (reference sequence). Trimming at V came to 8 bases and at J to 4 bases, leaving 10 bases not matched to a gene. The CDR3 region is CSTTIAGGIYNEQFF. For the CDR3, the DNA is TGCAGTACTACTATAGCGGGGGGGATTTACAATGAGCAGTTCTTC.

The rearrangement joins TRBV19 to TRBJ2-3, with D unresolved. The V end lost 4 bases, the J end lost 12 bases, and 17 bases lay between the germline ends. Germline-derived CDR1 and CDR2 are LNHDA and SQIVND (reference sequence). The CDR3 spans 13 residues. Here the CDR3 DNA reads TGTGCCAGTAGTACTCCGACGAGTCAACCTCAGTATTTT. The encoded protein is CASSTPTSQPQYF.

The chain couples TRBV4-1 to TRBJ1-1, with TRBD1 as a possible D gene (6 bases). The CDR3 extends over 14 amino acids. Trimming took off 2 bases at V and 6 bases at J, with 13 bases between the two ends. The germline V gene encodes CDR1 MGHRA and CDR2 YSYEKL. The CDR3 nucleotides are TGCGCCAGCAGCCAAAGGACAGTCGGGCCTGAAGCTTTCTTT. Translating it yields CASSQRTVGPEAFF.

The chain uses TRBV29-1 and TRBJ2-1; 8 bases align to TRBD1. Germline-derived CDR1 and CDR2 are SQVTM and ANQGSEA. The CDR3 is 13 amino acids. Trimming took 6 bases from V and 0 from J; bases not matched to a gene: 1. CDR3 residues: CSVTGGSYNEQFF. Written as DNA, the CDR3 is TGCAGCGTAACAGGGGGCTCCTACAATGAGCAGTTCTTC.

The J gene is TRBJ1-4, the V gene TRBV2, with D unresolved. Trimming took 3 bases from V and 2 from J, leaving 7 bases between them. The length of the CDR3 is 14 residues. Germline CDR1 SNHLY, CDR2 FYNNEI. CDR3 protein: CASSEAGTNEKLFF. The CDR3 DNA sequence: TGTGCCAGCAGTGAGGCCGGCACTAATGAAAAACTGTTTTTT.